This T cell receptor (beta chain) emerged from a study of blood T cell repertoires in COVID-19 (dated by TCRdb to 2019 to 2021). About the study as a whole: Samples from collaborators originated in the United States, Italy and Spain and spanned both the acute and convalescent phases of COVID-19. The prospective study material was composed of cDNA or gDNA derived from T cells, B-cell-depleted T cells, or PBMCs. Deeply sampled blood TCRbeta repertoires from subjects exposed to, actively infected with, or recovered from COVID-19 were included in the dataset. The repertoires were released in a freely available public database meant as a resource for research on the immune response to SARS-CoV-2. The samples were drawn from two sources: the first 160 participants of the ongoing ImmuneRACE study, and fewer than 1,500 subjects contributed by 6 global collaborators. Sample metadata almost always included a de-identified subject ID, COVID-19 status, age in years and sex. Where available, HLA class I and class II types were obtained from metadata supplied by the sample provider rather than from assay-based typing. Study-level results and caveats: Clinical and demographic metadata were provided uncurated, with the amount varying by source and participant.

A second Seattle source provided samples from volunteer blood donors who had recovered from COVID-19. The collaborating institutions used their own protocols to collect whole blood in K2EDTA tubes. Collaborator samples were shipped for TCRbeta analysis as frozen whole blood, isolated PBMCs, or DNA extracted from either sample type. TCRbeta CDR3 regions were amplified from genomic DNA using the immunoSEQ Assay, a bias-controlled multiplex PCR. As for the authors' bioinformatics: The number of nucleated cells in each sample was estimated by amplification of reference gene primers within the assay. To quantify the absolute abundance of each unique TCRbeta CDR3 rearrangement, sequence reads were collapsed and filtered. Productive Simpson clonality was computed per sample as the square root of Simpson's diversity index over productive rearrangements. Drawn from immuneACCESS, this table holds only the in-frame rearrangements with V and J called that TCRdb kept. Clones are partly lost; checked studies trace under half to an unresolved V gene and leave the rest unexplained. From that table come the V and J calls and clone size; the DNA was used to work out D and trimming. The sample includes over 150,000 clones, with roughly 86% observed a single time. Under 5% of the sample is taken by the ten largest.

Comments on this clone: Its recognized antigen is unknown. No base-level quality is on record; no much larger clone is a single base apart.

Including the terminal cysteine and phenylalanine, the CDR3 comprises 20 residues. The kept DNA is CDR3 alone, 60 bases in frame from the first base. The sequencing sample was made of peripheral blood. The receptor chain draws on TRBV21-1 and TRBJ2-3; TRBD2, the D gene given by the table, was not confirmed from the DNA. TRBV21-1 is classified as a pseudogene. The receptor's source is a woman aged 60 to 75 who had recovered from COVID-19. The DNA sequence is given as TGTGCCAGCAGCAAAGTGCCTAGCGGGGGGCCAGAAACTAGCACAGATACGCAGTATTTT. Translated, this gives CASSKVPSGGPETSTDTQYF.